This TCR beta chain stems from a study of metastatic and nonmetastatic thyroid tumors. About the study: Comparison of repertoires was carried out across blood and tumor or nodule tissue from malignant and benign thyroid patients.

As concerns this clone: Its antigen is as yet unknown.

Among the patients, none had received any treatment before thyroid surgery. As processed by the authors: Between-group CDR3 differences, defined by clinicopathological status, yielded a distant-metastasis classifier for papillary thyroid cancer. TCRdb used MiXCR to call clones anew from the PCR reads. The V and J calls were determined by TCRdb, not by the authors. Of some 18,000 clones detected, 37% appear once; the ten largest clones hold more than 20%. Study-wide findings and caveats: In blood and tumor, TCR beta diversity was reportedly significantly higher in malignant thyroid tumors than in benign nodules.

V trimming: 5 bases; J trimming: 3 bases; junction bases outside the gene matches: 6. CDR3 length: 14 amino acids. Germline CDR1 SNHLY, CDR2 FYNNEI. The chain has TRBV2 and TRBJ1-1, with 7 nucleotides matching TRBD1. The sample was tumor tissue. This receptor was identified in a female donor with papillary thyroid cancer or a benign thyroid nodule (not recorded which). Some clones in this sample may be carry-over from other donors' samples. CDR3 residues: CASSFSGTDTEAFF. In nucleotides, the CDR3 is TGTGCCAGCAGTTTTTCTGGGACAGACACTGAAGCTTTCTTT.